These 25 T cell receptor beta chains share one sample of origin, sequenced in a study of blood T cell repertoires in COVID-19. Using immunoSEQ multiplex PCR, the repertoire was profiled, and TCRdb retains in-frame clones only, with some absent. The data hold around 260,000 clones, with over 75% observed a single time. The specimen sequenced was peripheral blood. All receptors come from a human donor in a cohort sampled during active COVID-19.

The chain links TRBV4-1 to TRBJ2-7, with TRBD2 matching 9 bases. This CDR3 has 16 residues. With 1 base clipped from V and 2 bases from J, the junction kept 6 bases outside the gene matches. CDR1 and CDR2 (germline): MGHRA, YSYEKL. CDR3 coding DNA: TGCGCCAGCAGCCAAGGGAGGGGACTAGCTGCCTACGAGCAGTACTTC. Translating it yields CASSQGRGLAAYEQYF.

V usage is TRBV3-1 (or the pseudogene TRBV3-2) and J usage is TRBJ1-2, with TRBD1 identical over 8 bases. Germline-derived CDR1 and CDR2 are LGHDT and YNNKEL (reference sequence). The ends lost 0 bases at V and 6 bases at J; junction bases unmatched: 9. CDR3 size: 16 residues. The CDR3 reads CASSQDQIWTGNGYTF. CDR3 nucleotide sequence: TGTGCCAGCAGCCAAGATCAAATATGGACAGGGAATGGCTACACCTTC.

The rearrangement uses TRBV9 and TRBJ1-4, with 7 bases that match TRBD1. There are 16 residues in the CDR3. Germline lookup yields CDR1 SGDLS and CDR2 YYNGEE. With 3 bases clipped from V and 7 bases from J, the junction kept 12 bases outside the gene matches. The CDR3 coding sequence is TGTGCCAGCAGCGACCGGGCTAGGGGGCCTACTGAAAAACTGTTTTTT. Translated: CASSDRARGPTEKLFF.

The chain recombines TRBV21-1 with TRBJ1-2; TRBD1, the table's D call, lacks a check against the DNA. TRBV21-1 is a documented pseudogene. The CDR3 is 18 amino acids. In DNA form, the CDR3 reads TGTGCCAGCAGCAAAGCGCAACAGCAACATGAGCCTAACTATGGCTACACCTTC. Translating it yields CASSKAQQQHEPNYGYTF.

The chain joins TRBV28 to TRBJ2-1, with 9 nucleotides matching TRBD2. CDR3 length equals 20 residues. Germline V lookup: CDR1 MDHEN, CDR2 SYDVKM. The V gene end was trimmed by 3 bases and the J gene end by 2 bases; junction bases not matched to a gene: 17. This CDR3 reads CASSFSVRWTSEPTYNEQFF. CDR3 sequence (DNA): TGTGCCAGCAGTTTCTCCGTTAGATGGACTAGCGAACCGACCTACAATGAGCAGTTCTTC.

The chain joins TRBV6-5 to TRBJ1-4; D is uncertain. Trimming left V 2 bases short and J 0 bases short, with 10 bases between. The germline CDR1 and CDR2 sequences are MNHEY and SVGAGI. The CDR3 runs 16 residues. The CDR3 sequence: CASSYQTHPTNEKLFF. CDR3 coding DNA: TGTGCCAGCAGTTACCAAACTCACCCAACTAATGAAAAACTGTTTTTT.

V and J are TRBV18 and TRBJ2-7; 10 nucleotides agree with TRBD1. The CDR3 loop spans 17 amino acids. Germline V gene sequence: CDR1 KGHSH, CDR2 LQKENI. V lost 3 bases, J lost 0 bases, and 8 bases stayed unmatched. CDR3 coding DNA: TGTGCCAGCTCACCGCGGGACAGGGGACCAAGCTCCTACGAGCAGTACTTC. It specifies CASSPRDRGPSSYEQYF.

The V call is TRBV28, the J call TRBJ2-7, with 7 positions matching TRBD2. The CDR3 totals 14 residues. V was clipped by 2 bases and J by 4 bases; unmatched bases: 5. The germline gives CDR1 MDHEN, CDR2 SYDVKM. The CDR3 DNA sequence: TGTGCCAGCAGTTTAACGGGAGGAACGTACGAGCAGTACTTC. Its protein product is CASSLTGGTYEQYF.

The chain links TRBV24-1 to TRBJ2-7; 7 bases align to TRBD1. The CDR3 covers 14 residues. Germline V lookup: CDR1 KGHDR, CDR2 SFDVKD. The V gene end was trimmed by 4 bases and the J gene end by 2 bases; junction bases not matched to a gene: 4. CDR3 region: CATSEGQQTYEQYF. CDR3 bases: TGTGCCACCAGTGAGGGACAGCAAACCTACGAGCAGTACTTC.

J is TRBJ2-5 and V is TRBV7-2; TRBD2 matches 14 bases. J lost 4 bases, V lost 2 bases, and 6 bases had no gene match. CDR3 size: 17 residues. Germline-derived CDR1 and CDR2 are SGHTA and FQGNSA. The CDR3 DNA sequence: TGTGCCAGCAGCTTACAGGGACTAGCGGGAGAAGGAGAGACCCAGTACTTC. Residues: CASSLQGLAGEGETQYF. The whole variable domain, filled in from reference TRBV7-2 and TRBJ2-5, reads GAGVSQSPSNKVTEKGKDVELRCDPISGHTALYWYRQSLGQGLEFLIYFQGNSAPDKSGLPSDRFSAERTGGSVSTLTIQRTQQEDSAVYLCASSLQGLAGEGETQYFGPGTRLLVL.

This sequence joins TRBV4-1 and TRBJ2-3; the match to TRBD2 covers 8 bases. The CDR3 totals 14 residues. Germline lookup yields CDR1 MGHRA and CDR2 YSYEKL. The V and J ends lost 7 bases and 5 bases, in that order; junction bases with no gene match: 8. The chain's CDR3 is CASTYGGAGDTQYF. CDR3 coding DNA: TGCGCCAGCACCTACGGGGGGGCTGGAGATACGCAGTATTTT.

The rearrangement links TRBV19 to TRBJ2-2; D perhaps matches TRBD1 (5 bases). CDR3 length equals 13 residues. CDR1 LNHDA and CDR2 SQIVND come from the germline V gene (reference sequence). The V and J ends lost 4 bases and 7 bases respectively, with 10 bases between them. The CDR3: CASSTGWFGELFF. Written as DNA, the CDR3 is TGTGCCAGTAGTACAGGGTGGTTCGGGGAGCTGTTTTTT. The full variable domain, its missing parts supplied by reference TRBV19 and TRBJ2-2, is DGGITQSPKYLFRKEGQNVTLSCEQNLNHDAMYWYRQDPGQGLRLIYYSQIVNDFQKGDIAEGYSVSREKKESFPLTVTSAQKNPTAFYLCASSTGWFGELFFGEGSRLTVL.

The chain employs TRBV7-9 and TRBJ1-3, with D uncertain. Germline CDR1 SEHNR, CDR2 FQNEAQ (reference sequence). Trimming pared 1 base from V and 3 bases from J, leaving 13 bases between. CDR3 size: 16 residues. The CDR3 sequence: CASSLEWRLNGNTIYF. CDR3 in DNA: TGTGCCAGCAGCTTAGAATGGAGATTAAATGGAAACACCATATATTTT.

The V gene is TRBV3-1 (or the pseudogene TRBV3-2), the J gene TRBJ2-3; no firm D call. Per germline, CDR1 LGHDT and CDR2 YNNKEL (reference sequence). The CDR3 extends over 16 amino acids. V was pared by 0 bases and J by 0 bases, with 10 bases between. Here the CDR3 reads CASSQDGGTSTDTQYF. For the CDR3, the DNA is TGTGCCAGCAGCCAAGACGGCGGAACAAGCACAGATACGCAGTATTTT.

The chain couples TRBV6-2 or TRBV6-3 to TRBJ2-1, with D possibly matching TRBD2 (6 bases). From germline, CDR1 is MNHEY and CDR2 SVGEGT. V dropped 4 bases and J dropped 7 bases, with 26 bases sitting between them. The CDR3 is made up of 18 amino acids. The CDR3 sequence is CASSLDGWGITGENEQFF. The CDR3, as DNA: TGTGCCAGCAGTTTGGACGGTTGGGGAATCACGGGGGAAAATGAGCAGTTCTTC.

This clone was counted a single time. The chain links TRBV12-3 or TRBV12-4 to TRBJ1-1, with 8 bases lining up with TRBD1. V lost 6 bases, J lost 4 bases, and 4 bases stayed unmatched. This CDR3 contains 13 residues. CDR3 in DNA: TGTGCCAGCAGCAAAACAGGGGGCACTGAAGCTTTCTTT. Residues: CASSKTGGTEAFF.

The gene calls are TRBV5-4 and TRBJ2-7, with 7 bases that match TRBD1. Germline CDR1 SGHNT, CDR2 YYREEE (reference sequence). This CDR3 comprises 15 residues. V shed 2 bases and J 0 bases; nucleotides not matched to a gene: 5. CDR3 sequence (DNA): TGTGCCAGCAGCTTTTACAGGGGCGTCTCCTACGAGCAGTACTTC. Its translation is CASSFYRGVSYEQYF.

CDR3 protein: CASSQDSFGTEYEQYF. CDR3 coding DNA: TGTGCCAGCAGCCAAGACTCGTTCGGGACAGAATACGAGCAGTACTTC. This chain joins TRBV4-2 and TRBJ2-7; 7 nucleotides align to TRBD1. The CDR3 runs 16 residues. CDR1 and CDR2 from the germline V gene are LGHNA and YNFKEQ. The J segment lost 4 bases and the V segment lost 0 bases, leaving 9 bases of the junction unmatched.

This chain uses TRBV19 with TRBJ1-6, with D possibly TRBD1 on 6 matching bases. The CDR3 runs to 16 residues. The germline V gene has CDR1 LNHDA and CDR2 SQIVND (reference sequence). Trimming took 6 bases from V and 6 from J, leaving 18 bases between them. In nucleotides, the CDR3 is TGTGCCAGTAGGCCCCAGGAAGGGGGATCTAATTCACCCCTCCACTTT. It codes for CASRPQEGGSNSPLHF.

The chain is built from TRBV7-9 and TRBJ2-1; D remains ambiguous. In germline, CDR1 is SEHNR, CDR2 FQNEAQ (reference sequence). V lost 1 base to trimming and J lost 10 bases, with 11 bases between them. This CDR3 is 13 amino acids long. CDR3: CASSLEIVEEQFF. The DNA of the CDR3 is TGTGCCAGCAGCTTAGAGATCGTCGAGGAGCAGTTCTTC. The complete variable domain, with remaining parts taken from reference TRBV7-9 and TRBJ2-1, reads DTGVSQNPRHKITKRGQNVTFRCDPISEHNRLYWYRQTLGQGPEFLTYFQNEAQLEKSRLLSDRFSAERPKGSFSTLEIQRTEQGDSAMYLCASSLEIVEEQFFGPGTRLTVL.

J is TRBJ1-3 and V is TRBV15, with TRBD1 matching 7 bases. V gave up 8 bases and J gave up 1 base; unmatched junction bases: 11. Germline loops: CDR1 LNHNV, CDR2 YYDKDF (reference sequence). CDR3 length equals 16 residues. CDR3 bases: TGTGCCACCGGGGATGACAGGGAAAATTCTGGAAACACCATATATTTT. Its protein product is CATGDDRENSGNTIYF.

The chain links TRBV4-3 to TRBJ2-7, with D possibly being TRBD1 (6 bases). Trimming left V 0 bases short and J 2 bases short, with 17 bases between. This CDR3 comprises 17 residues. CDR1 and CDR2 from the germline V gene are LGHNA and YSLEER. The CDR3 spells CASSQDYFGTSTYEQYF. DNA for the CDR3: TGCGCCAGCAGCCAAGATTATTTCGGGACATCGACCTACGAGCAGTACTTC.

The chain is built from TRBV3-1 (or the pseudogene TRBV3-2) and TRBJ2-7; 7 nucleotides match TRBD2. Germline values: CDR1 LGHDT, CDR2 YNNKEL (reference sequence). V was pared by 1 base and J by 2 bases, with 8 bases of the junction left unmatched. This CDR3 has 16 residues. The CDR3 bases are TGTGCCAGCAGCCAAGTGTGGCGGGAGCGAACCTACGAGCAGTACTTC. Its protein product is CASSQVWRERTYEQYF.

The chain joins TRBV27 to TRBJ2-7; 10 nucleotides align to TRBD1. CDR3 length: 14 amino acids. After removal of 5 bases from V and 1 base from J, the junction contained 2 bases not matched to a gene. Germline loops: CDR1 MNHEY, CDR2 SMNVEV (reference sequence). CDR3 nucleotide sequence: TGTGCCAGCAGTGGGGACAGGGGATCCTACGAGCAGTACTTC. Protein: CASSGDRGSYEQYF.

CDR3 nucleotide sequence: TGTGCCAGCAGCCAAGTTGACAGGGCACTTTTTGGGGCCAACGTCCTGACTTTC. This gives the protein CASSQVDRALFGANVLTF. The chain couples TRBV14 to TRBJ2-6, with TRBD1 identical over 7 bases. The germline CDR1 and CDR2 sequences are SGHDN and FVKESK. Germline trimming cut 1 base from V and 3 bases from J; bases unmatched to any gene: 9. This CDR3 is 18 amino acids long.